The source of this TCR beta chain is a study of T-cell memory formation after mild COVID-19. Whole-study findings and limits: The finding that pre-infection memory included some responding clones suggested that cross-reactive memory joined.

This clonotype was observed a handful of times. The target antigen is unknown. The TCR alpha and TCR beta cDNA libraries, bearing sample barcodes and UMIs, were generated by 5'RACE using constant-segment primers. TCRdb redid the calling of the 5' RACE reads with MiXCR, one entry per CDR3 protein. The sample contains a few hundred thousand distinct CDR3 sequences, under 20% of which appear only once. This TCR came from a man between 18 and 29 years old who had mild COVID-19 (a few samples of this study predate the infection). Cell type and time point are not known. Specimen: PBMCs or a T cell subset sorted from them (not recorded which).

The CDR3 region has the DNA TGCGCCAGCAGCCCCCAGGGGCCAGGGAGACAAGAGACCCAGTACTTC. The encoded protein is CASSPQGPGRQETQYF. The chain joins TRBV4-1 to TRBJ2-5; D is possibly TRBD1 (6 bases). The CDR3 consists of 16 residues. Germline V lookup: CDR1 MGHRA, CDR2 YSYEKL. With 4 bases removed from V and 2 bases from J, the gap between germline ends came to 17 bases.